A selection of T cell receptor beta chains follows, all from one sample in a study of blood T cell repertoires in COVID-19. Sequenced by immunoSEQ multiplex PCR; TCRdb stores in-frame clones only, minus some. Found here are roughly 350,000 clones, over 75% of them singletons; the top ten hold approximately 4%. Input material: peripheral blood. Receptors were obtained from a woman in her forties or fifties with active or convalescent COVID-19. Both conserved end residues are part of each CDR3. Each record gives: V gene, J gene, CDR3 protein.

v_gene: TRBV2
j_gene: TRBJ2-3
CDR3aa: CASGPPTSSGTDTQYF

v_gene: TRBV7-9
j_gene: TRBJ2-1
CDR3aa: CASSSGLIYNEQFF

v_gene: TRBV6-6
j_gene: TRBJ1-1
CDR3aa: CASSYATGLAFF

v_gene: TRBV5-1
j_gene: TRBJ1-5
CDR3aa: CASSLQTGQPQHF

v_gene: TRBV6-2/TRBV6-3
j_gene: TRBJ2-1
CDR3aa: CASSFYAQWEGEQFF

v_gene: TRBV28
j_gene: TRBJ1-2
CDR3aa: CASSEGYGYTF

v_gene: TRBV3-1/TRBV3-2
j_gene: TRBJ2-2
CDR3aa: CASSPDREAGELFF

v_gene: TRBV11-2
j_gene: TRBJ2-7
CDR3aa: CASSPRTGADDEQYF

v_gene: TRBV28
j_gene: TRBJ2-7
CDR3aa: CASSFTDREPAYEQYF

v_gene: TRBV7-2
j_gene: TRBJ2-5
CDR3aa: CASTLNFRQPGTQYF

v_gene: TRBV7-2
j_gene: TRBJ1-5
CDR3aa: CASSFRGGGQPQHF

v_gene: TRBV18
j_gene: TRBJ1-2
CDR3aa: CASSPPGQSDYGYTF

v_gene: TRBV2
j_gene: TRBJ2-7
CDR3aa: CASGDPGQGPATGQYF

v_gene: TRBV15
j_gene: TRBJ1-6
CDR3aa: CATSRDPPSPLHF

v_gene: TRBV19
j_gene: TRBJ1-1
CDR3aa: CASTPTPDREAFF

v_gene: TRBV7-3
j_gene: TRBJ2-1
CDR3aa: CASSSLAGAGEQFF

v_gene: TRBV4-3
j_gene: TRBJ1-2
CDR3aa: CASSQFAGYGYTF

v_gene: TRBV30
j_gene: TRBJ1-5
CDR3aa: CAWSQQGDQPQHF

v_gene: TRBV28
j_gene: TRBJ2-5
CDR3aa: CASSGAGTGKETQYF

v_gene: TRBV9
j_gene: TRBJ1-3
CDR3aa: CASSARTGFTGNTIYF

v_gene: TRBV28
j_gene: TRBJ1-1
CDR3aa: CASSLRGGAEAFF

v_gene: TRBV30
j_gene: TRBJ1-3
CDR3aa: CAWSGQLFSGNTIYF

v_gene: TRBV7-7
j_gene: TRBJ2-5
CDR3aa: CASSLAGGQETQYF

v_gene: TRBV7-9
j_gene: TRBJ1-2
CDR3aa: CASSDTEGAYGYTF

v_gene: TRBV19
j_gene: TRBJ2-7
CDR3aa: CASSLTTGSNYEQYF

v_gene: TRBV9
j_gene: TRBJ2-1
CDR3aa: CASSATLTGGNEQFF

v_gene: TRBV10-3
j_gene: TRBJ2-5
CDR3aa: CAISEGGGQETQYF

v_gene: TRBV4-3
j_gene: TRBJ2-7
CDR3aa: CASSPLKGDTPYEQYF

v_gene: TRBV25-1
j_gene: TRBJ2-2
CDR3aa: CASSAQGIGGELFF

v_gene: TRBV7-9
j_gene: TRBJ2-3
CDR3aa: CASSASYRGGTTDTQYF

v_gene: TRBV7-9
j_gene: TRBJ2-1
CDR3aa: CASSLGYQGQGSLIEQFF

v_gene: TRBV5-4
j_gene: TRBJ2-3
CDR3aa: CASSLGGRWVDTQYF

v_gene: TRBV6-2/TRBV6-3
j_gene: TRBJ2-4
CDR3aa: CASSYSWSIQYF

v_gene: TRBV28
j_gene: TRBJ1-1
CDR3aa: CASSGNTEAFF

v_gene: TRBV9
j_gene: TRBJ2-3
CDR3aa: CASSVAQAADTQYF

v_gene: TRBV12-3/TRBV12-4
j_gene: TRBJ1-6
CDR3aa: CASSFLRDSPLHF

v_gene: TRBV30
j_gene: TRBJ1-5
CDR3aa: CAWSDRGQPQHF

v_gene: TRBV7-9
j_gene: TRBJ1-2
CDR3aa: CASSHGGGDYGYTF

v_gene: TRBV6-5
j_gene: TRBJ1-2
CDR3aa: CASSSRGHGYTF

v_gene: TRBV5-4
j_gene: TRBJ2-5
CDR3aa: CASRRTGETQYF

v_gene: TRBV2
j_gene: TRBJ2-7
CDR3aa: CASSSGPEYEQYF